This T cell receptor beta chain was sequenced for a study of T-cell reconstitution after alpha-beta-depleted transplantation in children. This clonotype was recorded many times. Germline lookup yields CDR1 MNHNS and CDR2 SASEGT. Trimming stripped 6 bases from V and 6 bases from J, with 14 bases between. The CDR3 spans 13 residues. Preparing the TCRbeta library involved the use of unique molecular identifiers. TCRdb called the PCR reads again in MiXCR, with one record for every CDR3 protein. The table lists 380,000 or so distinct CDR3 sequences, 13% of them singletons. This TCR was sampled from a human donor who donated a stem cell graft to a child with Fanconi anemia. This chain uses TRBV6-1 with TRBJ1-2; D is undetermined. Sequenced material: PBMCs, taken from the stem cell graft. In nucleotides, the CDR3 is TGTGCCAGCAGCCCAGAGGGCGCCCATGGCTACACCTTC. Its translation: CASSPEGAHGYTF.